The rows below give T cell receptor beta chains drawn from one sample of a study of identical twins. Each CDR3 protein gets one entry after TCRdb re-called the 5' RACE reads with MiXCR. The table lists approximately 690,000 distinct CDR3 sequences, approximately 6.1% of them singletons. The sample was naive T cells sorted from blood. All receptors come from a man between 18 and 35 years old in good health. Both conserved end residues are part of each CDR3. The D gene is left open where the match is weak. Size tells how often a clone was seen (once, few, many) or the class of an expanded clone, and some rows leave it out.

j_gene,v_gene,d_gene,abundance,CDR3aa,CDR3nt
TRBJ1-1,TRBV25-1,NA,few,CASSEYPPYEAFF,TGTGCCAGCAGTGAATATCCGCCCTATGAAGCTTTCTTT
TRBJ2-1,TRBV5-1,TRBD1,many,CASSFDTGTGDLEFF,TGCGCCAGCAGCTTCGACACCGGGACAGGGGACTTGGAGTTCTTC
TRBJ2-1,TRBV29-1,TRBD2,many,CSGRTSGIDNEQFF,TGCAGCGGGAGGACTAGCGGGATCGACAATGAGCAGTTCTTC
TRBJ1-1,TRBV18,NA,few,CASSIPRVEAFF,TGTGCCAGCTCCATCCCGCGGGTTGAAGCTTTCTTT
TRBJ2-7,TRBV5-6,TRBD1,many,CASSLGDRTYEQYF,TGTGCCAGCAGCCTGGGGGACAGAACCTACGAGCAGTACTTC
TRBJ2-5,TRBV28,NA,NA,CAVHALGYQETQYF,TGTGCCGTTCATGCTTTGGGGTATCAAGAGACCCAGTACTTC
TRBJ1-1,TRBV15,NA,many,CATSRVGDAVNEAFF,TGTGCCACCAGCAGAGTAGGGGATGCAGTTAATGAAGCTTTCTTT
TRBJ2-3,TRBV20-1,TRBD1,many,CSANTGGGTDTQYF,TGCAGTGCGAATACAGGGGGCGGCACAGATACGCAGTATTTT
TRBJ1-4,TRBV7-6,TRBD1,few,CASSLSQGATNEKLFF,TGTGCCAGCAGCTTATCCCAGGGGGCAACTAATGAAAAACTGTTTTTT
TRBJ2-3,TRBV5-1,NA,many,CASSLTSQDTQYF,TGCGCCAGCAGCTTGACTAGCCAGGATACGCAGTATTTT
TRBJ2-1,TRBV19,TRBD2,few,CASSSRTSGRGLQFF,TGTGCCAGTAGTTCGAGGACTAGCGGGAGGGGACTGCAGTTCTTC
TRBJ1-5,TRBV24-1,NA,few,CATSEQSNQPQHF,TGTGCCACCAGTGAACAGAGCAATCAGCCCCAGCATTTT
TRBJ2-7,TRBV6-2/TRBV6-3,NA,NA,CARSHQQMPLEGRISYEQYF,TGTGCCAGAAGCCATCAACAAATGCCTCTCGAGGGCAGAATCTCCTACGAGCAGTACTTC
TRBJ1-1,TRBV12-3/TRBV12-4,NA,many,CASSSQGMRAFF,TGTGCCAGCAGTTCGCAGGGGATGAGAGCTTTCTTT
TRBJ2-1,TRBV5-1,TRBD2,many,CASRSGLAGVNEQFF,TGCGCCAGCAGGTCGGGACTAGCGGGAGTAAATGAGCAGTTCTTC
TRBJ2-2,TRBV20-1,NA,many,CSAPGTLNTGELFF,TGCAGTGCTCCCGGGACACTTAACACCGGGGAGCTGTTTTTT
TRBJ1-4,TRBV5-5,NA,NA,CASSLIQPATNEKLFF,TGTGCCAGCAGCTTAATACAACCTGCAACTAATGAAAAACTGTTTTTT
TRBJ2-7,TRBV11-3,NA,many,CASSPSELAGEQYF,TGTGCCAGCAGCCCGAGCGAACTAGCAGGCGAGCAGTACTTC
TRBJ2-3,TRBV6-5,NA,NA,CASSYSPPVTSTDTQYF,TGTGCCAGCAGTTACTCTCCCCCAGTTACTAGCACAGATACGCAGTATTTT
TRBJ1-5,TRBV20-1,NA,many,CSAPPGQRGWGERNQPQHF,TGCAGTGCCCCCCCGGGCCAACGAGGGTGGGGGGAGAGGAATCAGCCCCAGCATTTT
TRBJ2-1,TRBV4-1,NA,NA,CASSQVVAEVHEQFF,TGCGCCAGCAGCCAAGTGGTAGCGGAAGTACATGAGCAGTTCTTC
TRBJ2-1,TRBV20-1,NA,NA,CSASLLASYNEQFF,TGCAGTGCTAGTCTACTCGCCTCCTACAATGAGCAGTTCTTC
TRBJ1-4,TRBV7-9,NA,NA,CASSPGPLGGSEKLFF,TGTGCCAGCAGCCCAGGCCCCCTGGGGGGGAGTGAAAAACTGTTTTTT
TRBJ1-5,TRBV25-1,NA,many,CASPLSGYSNQPQHF,TGTGCCAGCCCTCTCTCCGGATATAGCAATCAGCCCCAGCATTTT
TRBJ2-5,TRBV11-1,TRBD1,many,CASSLEAGTGWGQETQYF,TGTGCCAGCAGCCTCGAGGCTGGGACAGGGTGGGGCCAAGAGACCCAGTACTTC
TRBJ2-5,TRBV4-2,NA,NA,CASSQDTGTYQETQYF,TGTGCCAGCAGCCAAGATACCGGGACGTACCAAGAGACCCAGTACTTC
TRBJ2-3,TRBV5-5,NA,NA,CASTDGEFTDTQYF,TGTGCCAGCACCGACGGGGAGTTCACAGATACGCAGTATTTT
TRBJ2-2,TRBV4-2,NA,many,CASSQLWATPGRAGELFF,TGTGCCAGCAGCCAGCTTTGGGCGACCCCCGGAAGGGCCGGGGAGCTGTTTTTT
TRBJ2-3,TRBV4-3,NA,NA,CASSPRELGPLTDTQYF,TGCGCCAGCAGCCCACGGGAGCTCGGGCCCCTCACAGATACGCAGTATTTT
TRBJ2-2,TRBV5-1,TRBD1,NA,CASSPDRGSNTGELFF,TGCGCCAGCAGCCCCGACAGGGGGTCTAACACCGGGGAGCTGTTTTTT
TRBJ2-5,TRBV10-3,NA,NA,CAISERAVQETQYF,TGTGCCATCAGCGAGAGGGCCGTCCAAGAGACCCAGTACTTC
TRBJ2-7,TRBV7-2,NA,NA,CASSPSLGDRYEQYF,TGTGCCAGCAGCCCTTCCCTGGGGGACCGCTACGAGCAGTACTTC
TRBJ2-3,TRBV24-1,TRBD2,few,CATSDLPSGGTDTQYF,TGTGCCACCAGTGATTTGCCTAGCGGGGGCACAGATACGCAGTATTTT
TRBJ1-1,TRBV7-2,NA,few,CASSLLHRVNTEAFF,TGTGCCAGCAGCCTACTCCACAGGGTGAACACTGAAGCTTTCTTT
TRBJ2-7,TRBV7-8,NA,few,CASSFSPALGLEQYF,TGTGCCAGCAGCTTCTCCCCGGCTCTGGGGCTCGAGCAGTACTTC
TRBJ2-1,TRBV12-3/TRBV12-4,TRBD1,many,CASSFDRASYNEQFF,TGTGCCAGCAGTTTCGACAGGGCCTCCTACAATGAGCAGTTCTTC
TRBJ2-5,TRBV20-1,TRBD1,many,CSARGDREKETQYF,TGCAGTGCTAGAGGGGACAGGGAGAAAGAGACCCAGTACTTC
TRBJ2-5,TRBV7-8,NA,many,CAVGAASSQETQYF,TGTGCCGTGGGGGCGGCTAGCAGCCAAGAGACCCAGTACTTC
TRBJ1-6,TRBV11-3,NA,NA,CASSKWDWSSYNSPLHF,TGTGCCAGCAGCAAATGGGACTGGAGCTCCTATAATTCACCCCTCCACTTT
TRBJ2-7,TRBV4-2,TRBD1,many,CASSQGGQEIYEQYF,TGTGCCAGCAGCCAAGGGGGACAGGAGATCTACGAGCAGTACTTC
TRBJ2-7,TRBV10-3,NA,many,CAISRTNYEQYF,TGTGCCATCAGCCGGACAAACTACGAGCAGTACTTC
TRBJ2-3,TRBV4-2,NA,few,CASSQWDSSYTQYF,TGTGCCAGCAGCCAATGGGACTCATCGTATACGCAGTATTTT
TRBJ2-1,TRBV6-5,NA,NA,CPSSSTNEQFF,TGTCCCAGCAGTTCTACCAATGAGCAGTTCTTC
TRBJ2-2,TRBV10-3,NA,many,CAISVGDSNTGELFF,TGTGCCATCAGTGTAGGAGATTCGAACACCGGGGAGCTGTTTTTT
TRBJ1-3,TRBV6-5,NA,many,CASSYGGTAGNTIYF,TGTGCCAGCAGTTACGGCGGAACGGCCGGAAACACCATATATTTT
TRBJ1-2,TRBV7-9,TRBD1,few,CASSLGGGASNYGYTF,TGTGCCAGCAGCTTAGGAGGGGGCGCCTCAAACTATGGCTACACCTTC
TRBJ2-1,TRBV20-1,TRBD2,NA,CSASQVSGRGANEQFF,TGCAGTGCTAGCCAAGTTAGCGGGAGGGGGGCCAATGAGCAGTTCTTC
TRBJ2-1,TRBV20-1,TRBD2,NA,CSASRLAGPYNEQFF,TGCAGTGCTAGCCGACTAGCGGGTCCCTACAATGAGCAGTTCTTC
TRBJ2-2,TRBV5-1,TRBD1,many,CASSPGQGTGELFF,TGTGCCAGCAGTCCCGGACAGGGGACCGGGGAGCTGTTTTTT
TRBJ1-6,TRBV28,NA,many,CASSLTRTGPLHF,TGTGCCAGCAGTTTAACCCGGACGGGACCCCTCCACTTT
TRBJ2-1,TRBV9,NA,few,CASSVEENPYNEQFF,TGTGCCAGCAGCGTAGAAGAAAACCCATACAATGAGCAGTTCTTC
TRBJ2-5,TRBV20-1,TRBD2,many,CSARRTSGETQYF,TGCAGTGCTAGGAGGACTAGCGGAGAGACCCAGTACTTC
TRBJ2-3,TRBV11-1,NA,many,CASSLEGLARPNTDTQYF,TGTGCCAGCAGCTTAGAGGGGCTCGCGAGACCAAACACAGATACGCAGTATTTT
TRBJ2-1,TRBV7-8,TRBD2,many,CASSSRTSASSYNEQFF,TGTGCCAGCAGCTCTAGGACTAGCGCTAGCTCCTACAATGAGCAGTTCTTC
TRBJ2-1,TRBV29-1,TRBD2,many,CSVEDLGTSGIGEQFF,TGCAGCGTTGAAGATCTTGGGACTAGCGGGATTGGTGAGCAGTTCTTC